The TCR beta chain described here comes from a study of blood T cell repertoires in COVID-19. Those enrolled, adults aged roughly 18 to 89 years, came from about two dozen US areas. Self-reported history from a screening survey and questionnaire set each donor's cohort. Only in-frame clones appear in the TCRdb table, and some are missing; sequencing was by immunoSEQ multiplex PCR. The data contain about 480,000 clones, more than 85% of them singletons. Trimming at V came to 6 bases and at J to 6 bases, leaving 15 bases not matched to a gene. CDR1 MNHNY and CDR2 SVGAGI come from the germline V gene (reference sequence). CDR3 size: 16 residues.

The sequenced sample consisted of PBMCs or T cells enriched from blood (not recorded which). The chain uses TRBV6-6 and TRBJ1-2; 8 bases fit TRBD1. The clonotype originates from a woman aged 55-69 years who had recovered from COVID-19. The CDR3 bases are TGTGCCAGCAGCACCCTACAGGGGGTGTTTGAGGATGGCTACACCTTC. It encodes CASSTLQGVFEDGYTF.